These 15 T cell receptor beta chains were all obtained from the same sample, sequenced in a study of T cells in Graves' hyperthyroidism and ophthalmopathy. TCR beta CDR3 regions were amplified from RNA transcripts. A set of HTBI primers served as the primers for a first-round RT-PCR of the TCR CDR3. TCRdb re-analysed the multiplex PCR reads in MiXCR, keeping a single row per CDR3 protein. The sample yields 620,000 or so distinct CDR3 sequences, more than 12% seen once. The sample was blood. The receptors originated from a woman aged 50 to 65 with Graves' ophthalmopathy.

Ten or more counts support this clonotype. The rearrangement links TRBV30 to TRBJ2-3; D remains unclear. V lost 4 bases, J lost 0 bases, and 5 bases lay in between. The V gene's germline CDR1 is GTSNPN and CDR2 SVGIG (reference sequence). The CDR3 consists of 12 residues. In DNA form, the CDR3 reads TGTGCCTGGAAGGACAGCACAGATACGCAGTATTTT. Translation gives CAWKDSTDTQYF.

This clonotype was picked up many times. This sequence joins TRBV7-2 and TRBJ1-1, with a tentative D call TRBD1 (5 bases). V lost 3 bases and J lost 7, with 12 bases in between. CDR1 and CDR2 (germline): SGHTA, FQGNSA. The CDR3 runs to 13 residues. This chain's CDR3 is CASSLRGWGEAFF. In DNA form, the CDR3 reads TGTGCCAGCAGCTTGAGGGGATGGGGTGAAGCTTTCTTT.

This clonotype was detected a few times. The chain joins TRBV29-1 to TRBJ1-4, with D perhaps TRBD1 (5 bases). The CDR3 extends over 15 amino acids. V lost 5 bases, J lost 6 bases, and 19 bases lay in between. CDR1 is SQVTM and CDR2 is ANQGSEA in the germline V gene. This chain's CDR3 is CSVYAPRGSDEKLFF. CDR3 DNA: TGCAGCGTTTATGCGCCCCGGGGGTCGGATGAAAAACTGTTTTTT.

This clonotype was observed at least ten times. The chain carries TRBV2 and TRBJ2-5; D might be TRBD1 (6 bases). V lost 3 bases, J lost 5 bases, and 10 bases lay in between. This CDR3 has 13 amino acids. Germline V gives CDR1 SNHLY, CDR2 FYNNEI. The CDR3 sequence: CASSDIDRETQYF. CDR3 nucleotide sequence: TGTGCCAGCAGTGACATTGACAGGGAGACCCAGTACTTC. The whole variable domain, filled in from reference TRBV2 and TRBJ2-5, reads EPEVTQTPSHQVTQMGQEVILRCVPISNHLYFYWYRQILGQKVEFLVSFYNNEISEKSEIFDDQFSVERPDGSNFTLKIRSTKLEDSAMYFCASSDIDRETQYFGPGTRLLVL.

There are many counts of this clonotype. The chain has TRBV7-2 and TRBJ2-3, with 7 bases identical to TRBD1. The CDR3 runs to 19 residues. CDR1 SGHTA and CDR2 FQGNSA come from the germline V gene. V was pared by 1 base and J by 2 bases, with 15 bases of the junction left unmatched. CDR3 DNA: TGTGCCAGCAGCTTAGGAGGGCCTAGCAGGGGGATGGCCACAGATACGCAGTATTTT. This translates into CASSLGGPSRGMATDTQYF.

With regard to this clonotype: Just one base apart from a much larger clone, this may be a read error. The chain is built from TRBV28 and TRBJ1-5, with 11 bases aligning to TRBD1. The trim removed 6 bases at V and 8 bases at J, leaving 12 bases unmatched. The length of the CDR3 is 16 residues. Germline CDR1 and CDR2: MDHEN and SYDVKM. The CDR3 coding sequence is TGTGCCAGCAGCCAAACGGGGACAGGGGGGGGTAAGCCCCAGCATTTT. Translating gives CASSQTGTGGGKPQHF.

This clonotype was seen at least ten times. This sequence joins TRBV20-1 and TRBJ2-2; D may be TRBD1 (5 bases). CDR1 is DFQATT and CDR2 is SNEGSKA in the germline V gene (reference sequence). The CDR3 is 13 amino acids. V was trimmed by 7 bases and J by 3 bases, leaving 12 bases between them. The CDR3 loop is CSVRQGDTGELFF. CDR3 DNA: TGCAGTGTTCGACAAGGGGACACCGGGGAGCTGTTTTTT.

The sample holds a few counts of this clonotype. The DNA for the CDR3 is TGTGCCAGCAGTCCGGGACGGAGTAATTCACCCCTCCACTTT. This translates into CASSPGRSNSPLHF. The gene calls are TRBV27 and TRBJ1-6; possibly TRBD1 for D (5 bases). Deletions cut 5 bases from V and 6 bases from J, with 11 bases between. Germline CDR1 is MNHEY and CDR2 is SMNVEV (reference sequence). CDR3 size: 14 residues.

This clonotype was counted between two and nine times. The CDR3 region has the DNA TGTGCCAGCACCCGGGACAGGGTCGTCAACGAGCAGTACTTC. Translation: CASTRDRVVNEQYF. The J gene is TRBJ2-7, the V gene TRBV6-2 or TRBV6-3, with 9 bases aligning to TRBD1. Trimming cost V 7 bases and J 5 bases; bases outside gene matches: 9. The germline V gene encodes CDR1 MNHEY and CDR2 SVGEGT. The CDR3 is 14 residues long.

There are many counts of this clonotype. The chain has TRBV6-2 or TRBV6-3 and TRBJ2-3, with TRBD2 identical over 12 bases. From germline, CDR1 is MNHEY and CDR2 SVGEGT. The CDR3 sequence is 16 residues long. V gave up 5 bases and J gave up 10 bases; unmatched junction bases: 13. The CDR3 DNA sequence: TGTGCCAGCAGTCTACCAAGACTAGCGGGAGCGGACGCGCAGTATTTT. It translates to CASSLPRLAGADAQYF.

This rearrangement joins TRBV29-1 to TRBJ1-4, with 7 bases matching TRBD1. CDR3 length: 14 residues. Germline loops: CDR1 SQVTM, CDR2 ANQGSEA. Trimming at V came to 4 bases and at J to 8 bases, leaving 10 bases not matched to a gene. The CDR3 sequence is CSVGKTGSNEKLFF. In DNA form, the CDR3 reads TGCAGCGTTGGAAAGACAGGGTCAAACGAAAAACTGTTTTTT.

This chain connects TRBV18 to TRBJ2-7, with TRBD2 as a possible D gene (5 bases). V gave up 3 bases and J gave up 6 bases, with 15 bases separating them. The V gene's germline CDR1 is KGHSH and CDR2 LQKENI. The CDR3 is 14 amino acids. This chain's CDR3 is CASSPTLASGEQYF. CDR3 sequence (DNA): TGTGCCAGCTCACCTACTCTAGCCTCCGGCGAGCAGTACTTC.

This clonotype was counted only a few times. This chain connects TRBV27 to TRBJ2-5; D may correspond to TRBD1 or TRBD2 (5 bases each). Germline CDR1 is MNHEY and CDR2 is SMNVEV (reference sequence). V dropped 3 bases and J dropped 5 bases, with 13 bases sitting between them. The CDR3 is 14 amino acids. The CDR3 DNA is TGTGCCAGCAGTTTTCACAAGTGGGGGGAGACCCAGTACTTC. It translates to CASSFHKWGETQYF.

Many counts were recorded for this clonotype. CDR3 DNA: TGCAGTGCTACGGGACTAGCGGGCTACGAGCAGTACTTC. Translation gives CSATGLAGYEQYF. The chain carries TRBV20-1 and TRBJ2-7; 12 bases fit TRBD2. The CDR3 runs to 13 residues. V lost 4 bases to trimming and J lost 3 bases; unmatched junction nucleotides: 1. CDR1 and CDR2 (germline): DFQATT, SNEGSKA (reference sequence).

V and J are TRBV20-1 and TRBJ2-5; the D gene could be TRBD1 or TRBD2 (6 bases each). The CDR3 loop spans 12 amino acids. V was trimmed by 6 bases and J by 5 bases, leaving 13 bases between them. CDR1 is DFQATT and CDR2 is SNEGSKA in the germline V gene (reference sequence). The CDR3 reads CSAPGARETQYF. Written as DNA, the CDR3 is TGCAGTGCCCCGGGGGCTCGGGAGACCCAGTACTTC.